This entry lists 24 T cell receptor beta chains sequenced from one sample in a study of shared clonotypes between healthy human individuals. Profiling relied on immunoSEQ multiplex PCR, and the TCRdb table lists in-frame clones only, not all of them. The sample gives approximately 650,000 clones, roughly 95% of which show up once; 0.1% to 0.11% is in the top ten. It was CD45RO-negative cells, positively selected for CCR7, that made up naive CD8 cells, with terminally differentiated effector memory CD45RA+ cells excluded. Material for sequencing was naive CD8+ T cells sorted from blood. The receptors were sampled from a woman in her twenties or thirties in good health.

V and J are TRBV19 and TRBJ2-7; 9 bases match TRBD2. Germline V gives CDR1 LNHDA, CDR2 SQIVND (reference sequence). The CDR3 contains 15 residues. V shed 5 bases, J shed 5 bases, and the junction held 10 bases outside the gene matches. The CDR3 DNA sequence: TGTGCCAGTAGTCGCGAGGCGGGAGGGCCGAACGAGCAGTACTTC. Translated: CASSREAGGPNEQYF. The full variable domain, in which reference TRBV19 and TRBJ2-7 provide the parts outside the CDR3, is DGGITQSPKYLFRKEGQNVTLSCEQNLNHDAMYWYRQDPGQGLRLIYYSQIVNDFQKGDIAEGYSVSREKKESFPLTVTSAQKNPTAFYLCASSREAGGPNEQYFGPGTRLTVT.

The chain couples TRBV7-9 to TRBJ2-7; the D is unclear. V was trimmed by 5 bases and J by 3 bases, leaving 17 bases between them. Germline assignment: CDR1 SEHNR and CDR2 FQNEAQ (reference sequence). CDR3 length: 15 residues. The CDR3 here is CASSHSRTDGYEQYF. As DNA, the CDR3 is TGTGCCAGCAGCCACTCAAGAACTGACGGCTACGAGCAGTACTTC.

This rearrangement joins TRBV2 to TRBJ2-5; TRBD1 matches 7 bases. This CDR3 comprises 14 residues. Germline loops: CDR1 SNHLY, CDR2 FYNNEI. V lost 6 bases, J lost 13 bases, and 17 bases stayed unmatched. This chain's CDR3 is CASSPNHPRGPGYF. CDR3 nucleotide sequence: TGTGCCAGCAGCCCTAACCATCCTAGGGGGCCCGGGTACTTC.

J is TRBJ2-1 and V is TRBV20-1, with D tentatively TRBD2 (6 bases). The CDR3 length is 11 residues. Germline V CDR1 and CDR2: DFQATT, SNEGSKA (reference sequence). The V and J ends lost 5 bases and 6 bases respectively, with 8 bases between them. In nucleotides, the CDR3 is TGCAGTGCTGTAGCGGTCAATGAGCAGTTCTTC. Translating gives CSAVAVNEQFF.

The chain uses TRBV6-5 and TRBJ2-2; D gene uncertain. Trimming removed 2 bases from V and 6 bases from J, with 7 bases in between. Germline-derived CDR1 and CDR2 are MNHEY and SVGAGI. The CDR3 spans 13 residues. CDR3 loop: CASSYAAPGELFF. The CDR3 DNA reads as TGTGCCAGCAGTTACGCTGCCCCCGGGGAGCTGTTTTTT.

The chain links TRBV27 to TRBJ2-7; D ambiguous. V was pared by 5 bases and J by 3 bases, with 14 bases between. The CDR3 sequence is 14 residues long. Germline CDR1 reads MNHEY; CDR2 reads SMNVEV (reference sequence). CDR3 amino acids: CASSPFVVNYEQYF. CDR3 nucleotide sequence: TGTGCCAGCAGTCCGTTCGTCGTTAACTACGAGCAGTACTTC.

This chain links TRBV14 with TRBJ2-7, with unresolved D. Germline V lookup: CDR1 SGHDN, CDR2 FVKESK. There are 13 residues in the CDR3. V was trimmed by 1 base and J by 1 base, leaving 5 bases between them. The CDR3 reads CASSQVASYEQYF. As DNA, the CDR3 is TGTGCCAGCAGCCAAGTTGCGTCCTACGAGCAGTACTTC.

This rearrangement joins TRBV6-4 to TRBJ2-3; no firm D call. The V end was cut by 0 bases, the J end by 2 bases, with 15 bases between. This CDR3 spans 17 amino acids. Germline CDR1 reads MRHNA; CDR2 reads SNTAGT. The CDR3 sequence: CASSDSTPFINTDTQYF. The DNA of the CDR3 is TGTGCCAGCAGTGACTCCACGCCATTCATTAACACAGATACGCAGTATTTT.

The chain combines TRBV6-5 with TRBJ1-6, with TRBD1 matching over 7 bases. With 6 bases clipped from V and 5 bases from J, the junction kept 4 bases outside the gene matches. The CDR3 extends over 14 amino acids. The germline CDR1 and CDR2 sequences are MNHEY and SVGAGI. The CDR3 DNA reads as TGTGCCAGCAGCCTGGGACAGAATAATTCACCCCTCCACTTT. Translating it yields CASSLGQNNSPLHF.

The V call is TRBV11-1, the J call TRBJ2-5, with 10 bases lining up with TRBD1. CDR3 length equals 15 residues. V trimming: 6 bases; J trimming: 1 base; junction bases outside the gene matches: 5. The germline gives CDR1 SGHAT, CDR2 FQDESV (reference sequence). Here the CDR3 reads CASRPGQGSQETQYF. The CDR3 coding sequence is TGTGCCAGCAGACCGGGACAGGGGTCCCAAGAGACCCAGTACTTC.

To note about this clone: Other DNA sequences in this specimen translate into the identical CDR3. The V and J genes are TRBV14 and TRBJ2-5; no clear D. V lost 1 base and J 4 bases, leaving 4 bases between the germline ends. Germline values: CDR1 SGHDN, CDR2 FVKESK. The CDR3 runs 12 residues. The CDR3: CASSQVGETQYF. The CDR3 region has the DNA TGTGCCAGCAGCCAAGTAGGAGAGACCCAGTACTTC. Together with reference TRBV14 and TRBJ2-5, the CDR3 gives the full variable domain: EAGVTQFPSHSVIEKGQTVTLRCDPISGHDNLYWYRRVMGKEIKFLLHFVKESKQDESGMPNNRFLAERTGGTYSTLKVQPAELEDSGVYFCASSQVGETQYFGPGTRLLVL.

The chain links TRBV29-1 to TRBJ2-5, with D uncertain. TRBJ2-7 explains the end of the DNA better; the J call may be wrong. This CDR3 region has 11 residues. The germline V gene has CDR1 SQVTM and CDR2 ANQGSEA. CDR3 sequence (DNA): TGCAGCGTTGAAGACTCCTACGAGCAGTACTTC. Translated: CSVEDSYEQYF.

This chain joins TRBV7-8 and TRBJ2-1; tentatively, D is TRBD2 (5 bases). V was shortened by 5 bases and J by 2 bases, with 10 bases between the two germline ends. Per the germline V gene, CDR1 is SGHVS and CDR2 is FQNEAQ. This CDR3 is built from 14 residues. The CDR3 bases are TGTGCCAGCAGCATCGGACTTACCTACAATGAGCAGTTCTTC. Translating it yields CASSIGLTYNEQFF.

V gene TRBV16 combines with J gene TRBJ2-7, with 13 bases aligning to TRBD2. The CDR3 is made up of 15 amino acids. Trimming removed 2 bases from V and 7 bases from J; junction bases left unmatched: 5. Germline V gives CDR1 KGHSY, CDR2 FQNENV. The CDR3 loop reads CASSQGTSGIVEQYF. The CDR3 nucleotides read TGTGCCAGCAGCCAAGGGACTAGCGGGATCGTAGAGCAGTACTTC.

The V and J genes are TRBV5-4 and TRBJ2-7; 8 nucleotides align to TRBD2. This CDR3 has 18 amino acids. Trimming removed 1 base from V and 1 base from J; junction bases left unmatched: 13. CDR1 and CDR2 (germline): SGHNT, YYREEE (reference sequence). CDR3 in amino acids: CASSLRAGPGGGSYEQYF. The DNA for the CDR3 is TGTGCCAGCAGCTTGCGAGCCGGCCCGGGGGGGGGATCCTACGAGCAGTACTTC.

The chain joins TRBV7-8 to TRBJ1-1; the D gene is possibly TRBD1 (5 bases). The V and J ends lost 1 base and 2 bases respectively, with 14 bases between them. There are 16 residues in the CDR3. CDR1 SGHVS and CDR2 FQNEAQ come from the germline V gene. The CDR3 reads CASSLGLQGSNTEAFF. CDR3 DNA sequence: TGTGCCAGCAGCTTAGGTCTGCAGGGTTCCAACACTGAAGCTTTCTTT.

The rearrangement joins TRBV2 to TRBJ2-3, with TRBD1 as a possible D gene (5 bases). V dropped 7 bases and J dropped 0 bases, with 11 bases sitting between them. Germline loops: CDR1 SNHLY, CDR2 FYNNEI. CDR3 length: 14 amino acids. The CDR3 reads CASTGPLSTDTQYF. DNA for the CDR3: TGTGCCAGCACAGGGCCCCTTAGCACAGATACGCAGTATTTT.

The CDR3 region has the DNA TGTGCCAGCAATGAAGGACTAGCGGGAGTTATCGGGGAGCTGTTTTTT. It is translated as CASNEGLAGVIGELFF. The V gene is TRBV5-6, the J gene TRBJ2-2; 13 bases are shared with TRBD2. The germline gives CDR1 SGHDT, CDR2 YYEEEE. CDR3 length: 16 residues. V lost 6 bases and J lost 7; bases outside the gene matches: 9.

The V and J genes are TRBV28 and TRBJ1-1; D gene unclear. Trimming stripped 8 bases from V and 1 base from J, with 11 bases between. The CDR3 length is 13 residues. Looked up from germline, CDR1 is MDHEN and CDR2 is SYDVKM. CDR3 coding DNA: TGTGCCAGCGGATGGTCTGAGAACACTGAAGCTTTCTTT. Amino acids: CASGWSENTEAFF.

This rearrangement joins TRBV28 to TRBJ1-5; TRBD1 is a possible D gene (5 bases). V lost 7 bases and J 4 bases, leaving 17 bases between the germline ends. Germline V CDR1 and CDR2: MDHEN, SYDVKM. The CDR3 has 15 amino acids. This CDR3 reads CASTPGRVGNQPQHF. The CDR3 DNA follows: TGTGCCAGCACCCCCGGCAGGGTCGGGAATCAGCCCCAGCATTTT.

The V call is TRBV9, the J call TRBJ2-7; the D is unclear. V was cut by 3 bases and J by 3 bases, with 4 bases left in between. Germline CDR1 SGDLS, CDR2 YYNGEE. The CDR3 covers 11 residues. CDR3 bases: TGTGCCAGCAGCGGGGACTACGAGCAGTACTTC. Translating gives CASSGDYEQYF. Together with reference TRBV9 and TRBJ2-7, the CDR3 gives the full variable domain: DSGVTQTPKHLITATGQRVTLRCSPRSGDLSVYWYQQSLDQGLQFLIQYYNGEERAKGNILERFSAQQFPDLHSELNLSSLELGDSALYFCASSGDYEQYFGPGTRLTVT.

The chain carries TRBV30 and TRBJ1-6; D unclear. The CDR3 length is 12 residues. The germline CDR1 and CDR2 sequences are GTSNPN and SVGIG (reference sequence). Trimming left V 3 bases short and J 10 bases short, with 10 bases between. CDR3 in amino acids: CAWRWSGSPLHF. CDR3 bases: TGTGCCTGGAGGTGGTCGGGATCACCCCTCCACTTT.

The chain links TRBV2 to TRBJ2-1; the match to TRBD2 covers 8 bases. Germline V gene sequence: CDR1 SNHLY, CDR2 FYNNEI. J lost 10 bases, V lost 1 base, and 6 bases had no gene match. There are 14 residues in the CDR3. CDR3 DNA sequence: TGTGCCAGCAGTGAAGTCGGGGGGGGCGCCGAGCAGTTCTTC. Translation gives CASSEVGGGAEQFF.

This chain connects TRBV29-1 to TRBJ1-1; no definite D call. With 1 base removed from V and 5 bases from J, the gap between germline ends came to 11 bases. Germline CDR1 SQVTM, CDR2 ANQGSEA. This CDR3 is 13 amino acids long. CDR3 sequence: CSVEVSGSTEAFF. CDR3 sequence (DNA): TGCAGCGTTGAAGTATCAGGTTCGACTGAAGCTTTCTTT.